This TCR beta chain was sequenced in a study of blood T cell repertoires in COVID-19. Study-level information: Sites across the United States, Italy and Spain contributed samples from acute and convalescent COVID-19. T cells, B-cell-depleted T cells, or PBMCs provided the cDNA or gDNA that served as material.

Per the authors' pipeline: Quantification of nucleated cells was approximated via reference gene primer amplification. The repertoire was sequenced with immunoSEQ multiplex PCR; TCRdb's copy has only in-frame clones and lacks some. V, J and clone size were drawn from that table, and D and trimming were deduced from the DNA. The data contain a few hundred thousand clones, about 83% of them singletons. This clone has only one observation. Looked up from germline, CDR1 is LGHDT and CDR2 is YNNKEL (reference sequence). V lost 1 base, J lost 8 bases, and 0 bases stayed unmatched. The CDR3 contains 13 residues.

The sequenced material came from peripheral blood. The sequence came from a man aged 25 to 40 who had recovered from COVID-19. The chain employs TRBV3-1 (or the pseudogene TRBV3-2) and TRBJ2-3; 10 bases agree with TRBD2. The CDR3 protein is CASSQVAGGTQYF. CDR3 coding DNA: TGTGCCAGCAGCCAAGTAGCGGGGGGTACGCAGTATTTT.